This entry lists 30 T cell receptor beta chains sequenced from one sample in a study of blood T cell repertoires in COVID-19. Repertoires were generated with immunoSEQ multiplex PCR, while TCRdb's copy carries only in-frame clones and drops some. Counted here are some 70,000 clones, around 82% occurring once; the ten biggest clones make up 5% to 6.5%. The sequencing sample was made of peripheral blood. All receptors derive from a man between 50 and 59 years old with active COVID-19.

The gene calls are TRBV7-9 and TRBJ1-1; 7 bases are shared with TRBD1. CDR1 SEHNR and CDR2 FQNEAQ come from the germline V gene (reference sequence). CDR3 length equals 14 residues. Germline trimming cut 5 bases from V and 8 bases from J; bases unmatched to any gene: 11. Here the CDR3 reads CASSITGVAGEAFF. DNA for the CDR3: TGTGCCAGCAGCATAACAGGGGTAGCCGGGGAAGCTTTCTTT.

This clone turned up a few times. The chain recombines TRBV18 with TRBJ2-2; 8 bases match TRBD1. The CDR3 runs to 14 residues. Per the germline V gene, CDR1 is KGHSH and CDR2 is LQKENI. The ends lost 5 bases at V and 4 bases at J; junction bases unmatched: 3. CDR3 coding DNA: TGTGCCAGCTCAACAGGGGGACTCACCGGGGAGCTGTTTTTT. Protein product: CASSTGGLTGELFF.

In its sample, this clone was seen once. The V call is TRBV30, the J call TRBJ1-1; no clear D gene. Germline loops: CDR1 GTSNPN, CDR2 SVGIG (reference sequence). The length of the CDR3 is 16 residues. V dropped 0 bases and J dropped 6 bases, with 20 bases sitting between them. CDR3 sequence: CAWSVFEGRRPSEAFF. The CDR3 DNA reads as TGTGCCTGGAGTGTATTTGAGGGCAGGCGGCCCTCTGAAGCTTTCTTT.

This chain joins TRBV9 and TRBJ2-1, with 10 bases fitting TRBD2. Per the germline V gene, CDR1 is SGDLS and CDR2 is YYNGEE. This CDR3 is 17 amino acids long. Trimming took 3 bases from V and 9 from J; bases not matched to a gene: 15. CDR3 amino acids: CASSAPGGAGGIGEQFF. Here the CDR3 DNA reads TGTGCCAGCAGCGCCCCTGGGGGAGCGGGGGGGATAGGTGAGCAGTTCTTC.

The gene calls are TRBV6-5 and TRBJ2-3; TRBD1 matches 9 bases. The V gene end was trimmed by 6 bases and the J gene end by 6 bases; junction bases not matched to a gene: 10. CDR3 size: 15 residues. Germline assignment: CDR1 MNHEY and CDR2 SVGAGI. As DNA, the CDR3 is TGTGCCAGCAGAAACACAGGGGGCGGAGGGGATACGCAGTATTTT. As protein: CASRNTGGGGDTQYF.

This chain links TRBV4-3 with TRBJ2-2, with TRBD2 identical over 8 bases. The CDR3 loop spans 18 amino acids. Trimming removed 0 bases from V and 4 bases from J; junction bases left unmatched: 10. The germline gives CDR1 LGHNA, CDR2 YSLEER. CDR3 coding DNA: TGCGCCAGCAGCCAAGAATTGGAGCGGGAGCGGGTCACCGGGGAGCTGTTTTTT. The encoded protein is CASSQELERERVTGELFF.

This chain links TRBV19 with TRBJ1-6, with 10 bases identical to TRBD1. Germline V CDR1 and CDR2: LNHDA, SQIVND (reference sequence). The CDR3 extends over 13 amino acids. V dropped 11 bases and J dropped 7; count of bases not matched to a gene: 5. The CDR3 reads CAVRGQGNSPLHF. The CDR3 nucleotides read TGTGCCGTGAGGGGACAGGGGAATTCACCCCTCCACTTT. The variable domain in full, completed from reference TRBV19 and TRBJ1-6, reads DGGITQSPKYLFRKEGQNVTLSCEQNLNHDAMYWYRQDPGQGLRLIYYSQIVNDFQKGDIAEGYSVSREKKESFPLTVTSAQKNPTAFYLCAVRGQGNSPLHFGNGTRLTVT.

This sequence joins TRBV18 and TRBJ1-3; no clear D. Germline V lookup: CDR1 KGHSH, CDR2 LQKENI. The CDR3 extends over 14 amino acids. Trimming removed 3 bases from V and 4 bases from J, with 10 bases in between. Here the CDR3 DNA reads TGTGCCAGCTCACCTCACGACAAGGGAAACACCATATATTTT. Translated: CASSPHDKGNTIYF.

The rearrangement joins TRBV6-1 to TRBJ2-3, with TRBD1 matching 8 bases. CDR1 is MNHNS, CDR2 SASEGT, per germline. This CDR3 spans 17 amino acids. V lost 4 bases, J lost 6 bases, and 15 bases stayed unmatched. The CDR3 region is CASSGRDRPQRGDTQYF. Written as DNA, the CDR3 is TGTGCCAGCAGTGGCCGGGACAGGCCTCAGAGGGGGGATACGCAGTATTTT.

This chain connects TRBV7-6 to TRBJ1-2; 7 bases line up with TRBD1. CDR3 length: 16 amino acids. Per the germline V gene, CDR1 is SGHVS and CDR2 is FNYEAQ. The V segment lost 1 base and the J segment 4 bases; nucleotides outside the gene matches: 9. DNA of the CDR3: TGTGCCAGCAGCTTAGTTCCAGGACAGGACACCTATGGCTACACCTTC. Translated, it gives CASSLVPGQDTYGYTF.

The chain couples TRBV21-1 to TRBJ2-2; TRBD1 is the table's D call and was not checked against the DNA. TRBV21-1 is reported as a pseudogene. The CDR3 spans 14 residues. Written as DNA, the CDR3 is TGTGCCAGCAGCAAAGACAGGGGTACAGGGGAGCTGTTTTTT. Protein product: CASSKDRGTGELFF.

The chain couples TRBV7-9 to TRBJ1-6; no clear D gene. V lost 7 bases to trimming and J lost 6 bases, with 10 bases between them. The CDR3 has 13 amino acids. Germline V gene sequence: CDR1 SEHNR, CDR2 FQNEAQ (reference sequence). CDR3 residues: CASKESTNSPLHF. For the CDR3, the DNA is TGTGCCAGCAAGGAGAGTACTAATTCACCCCTCCACTTT.

CDR3 nucleotide sequence: TGCGCCAGCAGCCAAGCCTTTCTGGCGGGGGGAAGCACAGATACGCAGTATTTT. Translating it yields CASSQAFLAGGSTDTQYF. The gene calls are TRBV4-1 and TRBJ2-3; TRBD2 matches 8 bases. The CDR3 has 18 amino acids. After removal of 1 base from V and 0 bases from J, the junction contained 9 bases not matched to a gene. Germline assignment: CDR1 MGHRA and CDR2 YSYEKL.

The V gene is TRBV12-5, the J gene TRBJ1-5; TRBD1 agrees at 9 bases. This CDR3 comprises 15 residues. Trimming took 6 bases from V and 1 from J; bases not matched to a gene: 4. Germline V gene lookup returns CDR1 LGHNT and CDR2 FRNRAP. Written as DNA, the CDR3 is TGTGCTAGTGGGGGGACAGGGCGCAGCAATCAGCCCCAGCATTTT. Translating it yields CASGGTGRSNQPQHF. Full variable domain (missing parts from reference TRBV12-5 and TRBJ1-5): DARVTQTPRHKVTEMGQEVTMRCQPILGHNTVFWYRQTMMQGLELLAYFRNRAPLDDSGMPKDRFSAEMPDATLATLKIQPSEPRDSAVYFCASGGTGRSNQPQHFGDGTRLSIL.

The chain recombines TRBV18 with TRBJ2-7; 9 bases are shared with TRBD1. With 3 bases clipped from V and 5 bases from J, the junction kept 8 bases outside the gene matches. This CDR3 is 15 amino acids long. Per germline, CDR1 KGHSH and CDR2 LQKENI. The CDR3 sequence is CASSPGQGTRDEQYF. Written as DNA, the CDR3 is TGTGCCAGCTCACCTGGACAGGGGACCCGAGACGAGCAGTACTTC.

J is TRBJ1-1 and V is TRBV27; D gene uncertain. Germline assignment: CDR1 MNHEY and CDR2 SMNVEV (reference sequence). V gave up 4 bases and J gave up 1 base, with 13 bases separating them. The CDR3 length is 15 residues. Written as DNA, the CDR3 is TGTGCCAGCAGTTCCCGTATGAGAGCGAACACTGAAGCTTTCTTT. Encoded protein: CASSSRMRANTEAFF.

In this sample, this clone turned up a few times. The V call is TRBV7-2, the J call TRBJ1-6; possibly TRBD1 for D (5 bases). The CDR3 has 12 residues. CDR1 is SGHTA, CDR2 FQGNSA, per germline. Trimming stripped 0 bases from V and 14 bases from J, with 8 bases between. The CDR3 DNA follows: TGTGCCAGCAGCTTAGCGCAGGGCTCCCTCCACTTT. This sequence encodes CASSLAQGSLHF.

The J gene is TRBJ1-2, the V gene TRBV6-5; TRBD1 is a possible D gene (5 bases). Trimming took off 6 bases at V and 12 bases at J, with 20 bases between the two ends. CDR3 length: 13 residues. Germline V gives CDR1 MNHEY, CDR2 SVGAGI. The CDR3 bases are TGTGCCAGCAGGGCGGAACAGGTTGGAGAAAACACCTTC. This codes for CASRAEQVGENTF.

This clone is a singleton in its sample. The chain couples TRBV28 to TRBJ1-2; 9 nucleotides line up with TRBD1. The CDR3 has 12 residues. J gave up 8 bases and V 2 bases, and 0 bases lay outside the gene matches. CDR1 is MDHEN and CDR2 is SYDVKM in the germline V gene. CDR3 sequence: CASSLGQGGYTF. In nucleotides, the CDR3 is TGTGCCAGCAGTTTAGGACAGGGGGGCTACACCTTC.

The chain combines TRBV19 with TRBJ1-2; weak D call: TRBD1 (5 bases). The CDR3 is 16 residues long. Germline CDR1 LNHDA, CDR2 SQIVND (reference sequence). V was cut by 4 bases and J by 6 bases, with 21 bases left in between. The CDR3 coding sequence is TGTGCCAGTAGTAGGGGGGAGAGTGAATCTGCTGATGGCTACACCTTC. As protein: CASSRGESESADGYTF.

The chain couples TRBV15 to TRBJ2-1; the match to TRBD2 covers 14 bases. Trimming cost V 3 bases and J 5 bases; bases outside gene matches: 6. Germline V gene data show CDR1 as LNHNV and CDR2 as YYDKDF (reference sequence). The CDR3 is 17 residues long. CDR3 sequence reads: CATSRGGLAGGHNEQFF. The CDR3 DNA sequence: TGTGCCACCAGCAGGGGCGGACTAGCGGGAGGCCACAATGAGCAGTTCTTC.

This chain uses TRBV4-1 with TRBJ2-1; 12 nucleotides agree with TRBD2. Germline-derived CDR1 and CDR2 are MGHRA and YSYEKL. The CDR3 totals 17 residues. V trimming: 4 bases; J trimming: 8 bases; junction bases outside the gene matches: 12. The CDR3 protein is CASSRIGLAGGRDEQFF. The CDR3 nucleotides read TGCGCCAGCAGCCGAATAGGGCTAGCGGGAGGGAGGGATGAGCAGTTCTTC.

The CDR3 nucleotides read TGTGCCAGCAGCCAAGATAAGCGGGAGGTAGGCAAAAACATTCAGTACTTC. Protein: CASSQDKREVGKNIQYF. The V gene is TRBV3-1 (or the pseudogene TRBV3-2), the J gene TRBJ2-4, with 9 bases aligning to TRBD2. The ends lost 0 bases at V and 3 bases at J; junction bases unmatched: 6. The CDR3 contains 17 residues. From germline, CDR1 is LGHDT and CDR2 YNNKEL (reference sequence).

The J gene is TRBJ2-7, the V gene TRBV2; 11 bases align to TRBD2. The V gene end was trimmed by 2 bases and the J gene end by 7 bases; junction bases not matched to a gene: 10. The CDR3 length is 16 residues. CDR1 and CDR2 (germline): SNHLY, FYNNEI. The CDR3 reads CASSEQLAGARGEQYF. The CDR3 DNA reads TGTGCCAGCAGTGAACAACTAGCGGGAGCACGGGGTGAGCAGTACTTC. Full variable domain (missing parts from reference TRBV2 and TRBJ2-7): EPEVTQTPSHQVTQMGQEVILRCVPISNHLYFYWYRQILGQKVEFLVSFYNNEISEKSEIFDDQFSVERPDGSNFTLKIRSTKLEDSAMYFCASSEQLAGARGEQYFGPGTRLTVT.

This chain uses TRBV2 with TRBJ2-7, with 8 bases identical to TRBD2. The length of the CDR3 is 15 residues. From germline, CDR1 is SNHLY and CDR2 FYNNEI. V lost 5 bases to trimming and J lost 0 bases; unmatched junction nucleotides: 6. CDR3 residues: CASSTSAGGSYEQYF. Written as DNA, the CDR3 is TGTGCCAGCAGTACCTCGGCGGGAGGCTCCTACGAGCAGTACTTC.

CDR3 in amino acids: CASSLKGRRVAGSSYEQYF. The CDR3 DNA reads as TGTGCCAGCAGTTTAAAAGGCAGGCGCGTAGCGGGGAGCTCCTACGAGCAGTACTTC. V usage is TRBV27 and J usage is TRBJ2-7, with 8 bases fitting TRBD2. The junction had 15 bases not matched to a gene; V was cut back by 2 bases and J by 0 bases. In germline, CDR1 is MNHEY, CDR2 SMNVEV (reference sequence). CDR3 length: 19 residues.

The rearrangement links TRBV7-5 to TRBJ1-6. TRBV7-5 is flagged as a pseudogene. This CDR3 is built from 12 residues. The CDR3 protein is CARSLDRSPLHF. CDR3 bases: TGTGCCAGAAGCTTAGATAGATCACCCCTCCACTTT.

This clone was observed a handful of times. The chain uses TRBV6-7 and TRBJ2-4; TRBD2 matches at 8 bases. TRBV6-7 is an ORF, with its function uncertain. V was pared by 6 bases and J by 9 bases, with 37 bases of the junction left unmatched. CDR3 length: 23 amino acids. The CDR3 DNA sequence: TGTGCCAGCAGAGGGAATGGGGATAGTGGGGGAAGGACGGGACTAGTTGCGGATACCATTCAGTACTTC. It codes for CASRGNGDSGGRTGLVADTIQYF.

The chain couples TRBV5-4 to TRBJ2-7, with D perhaps TRBD1 (5 bases). Germline V gene data show CDR1 as SGHNT and CDR2 as YYREEE (reference sequence). The CDR3 runs 13 residues. V was trimmed by 2 bases and J by 5 bases, leaving 11 bases between them. Written as DNA, the CDR3 is TGTGCCAGCAGCTTATCAGGGATCGACGAGCAGTACTTC. Translated, it gives CASSLSGIDEQYF.

The chain uses TRBV11-2 and TRBJ1-3, with D unresolved. Germline values: CDR1 SGHAT, CDR2 FQNNGV. CDR3 length: 16 amino acids. V lost 0 bases and J 0 bases, leaving 9 bases between the germline ends. The chain's CDR3 is CASSLDASLSGNTIYF. CDR3 DNA sequence: TGTGCCAGCAGCTTAGACGCGAGTCTCTCTGGAAACACCATATATTTT.